This T cell receptor (beta chain) was identified in a study of shared clonotypes between healthy human individuals. Study-level points and caveats: The sampled material consisted only of blood, and tissue repertoires are likely to differ.

At deep level, the assay was performed. Once extracted for a subset, genomic DNA was divided evenly among several immunoSEQ plates. Assay used: immunoSEQ multiplex PCR; TCRdb lists only in-frame clones, some missing. This sample has about 470,000 clones; roughly three quarters occur once, and the top ten carry about 13%. CDR1 is MNHEY and CDR2 is SMNVEV in the germline V gene (reference sequence). The V gene lost 6 bases and the J gene lost 6 bases, with 24 bases spanning the gap. The CDR3 spans 16 residues. In regard to this clone: What it binds is unknown.

It was approximately 100 million PBMCs that unsorted samples used for genomic DNA. The chain recombines TRBV27 with TRBJ2-7; possible D gene TRBD2, 6 bases. Sequencing was done on a sample of PBMCs. This TCR came from a woman in her thirties or forties in good health. Some clones in this sample may be carry-over from other donors' samples. CDR3 nucleotide sequence: TGTGCCAGCAGCCCCCTCATTACGGGAGTGGTTCTCGAGCAGTACTTC. Amino acids: CASSPLITGVVLEQYF.